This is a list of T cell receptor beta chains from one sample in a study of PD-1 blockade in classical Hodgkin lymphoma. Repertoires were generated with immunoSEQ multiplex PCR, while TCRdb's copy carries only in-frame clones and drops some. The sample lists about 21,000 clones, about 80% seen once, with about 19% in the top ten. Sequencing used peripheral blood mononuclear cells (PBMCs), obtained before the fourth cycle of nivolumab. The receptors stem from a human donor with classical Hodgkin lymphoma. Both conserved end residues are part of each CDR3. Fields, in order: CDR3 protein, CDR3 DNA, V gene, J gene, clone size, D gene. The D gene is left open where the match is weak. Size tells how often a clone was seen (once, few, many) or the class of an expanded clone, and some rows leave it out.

CATSRGRPGQGYEQYF	TGTGCCACCAGCAGAGGAAGACCGGGACAGGGCTACGAGCAGTACTTC	TRBV15	TRBJ2-7	.	TRBD1
CSVEGDREQFF	TGCAGCGTTGAAGGGGATCGGGAGCAGTTCTTC	TRBV29-1	TRBJ2-1	.	.
CASSSTAILTEAFF	TGTGCCAGCAGCTCGACCGCAATTCTCACTGAAGCTTTCTTT	TRBV7-8	TRBJ1-1	.	.
CASKRGNQPQHF	TGTGCCAGCAAAAGGGGCAATCAGCCCCAGCATTTT	TRBV27	TRBJ1-5	few	.
CASSQGLGGNQPQHF	TGCGCCAGCAGCCAAGGACTGGGGGGGAATCAGCCCCAGCATTTT	TRBV4-1	TRBJ1-5	.	.
CASSPTGTGWWNEQFF	TGTGCCAGCAGCCCAACGGGGACAGGGTGGTGGAATGAGCAGTTCTTC	TRBV4-2	TRBJ2-1	.	TRBD1
CASSYYGYNEQFF	TGTGCCAGCAGTTACTATGGCTACAATGAGCAGTTCTTC	TRBV6-6	TRBJ2-1	.	.
CASSPPSLNTEAFF	TGTGCCAGCAGCCCCCCGAGCCTGAACACTGAAGCTTTCTTT	TRBV28	TRBJ1-1	.	.
CASSDRVGSYEQYF	TGTGCCAGCAGTGACAGGGTTGGGTCCTACGAGCAGTACTTC	TRBV6-1	TRBJ2-7	.	.
CASSLDSLTNEKLFF	TGTGCCAGCAGCTTAGACAGCCTCACTAATGAAAAACTGTTTTTT	TRBV6-6	TRBJ1-4	.	.
CASREQYTEAFF	TGTGCCAGCAGAGAACAGTACACTGAAGCTTTCTTT	TRBV6-1	TRBJ1-1	.	.